The next 25 T cell receptor beta chains were all read from a single sample in a study of CD8 T cell repertoires and HIV-1 epitope variants. The antigens of these receptors remain unknown. Clones were sequenced by immunoSEQ multiplex PCR, and TCRdb holds only the in-frame ones, with some missing. The table records some 5,000 clones, roughly 65% of them present only once. What was sequenced was cultured CD8+ T cells derived from PBMCs. These receptors originate from a male donor with HIV.

The chain employs TRBV14 and TRBJ2-7; the D is unclear. The V gene lost 0 bases and the J gene lost 2 bases, with 2 bases spanning the gap. The CDR3 is made up of 12 amino acids. Germline lookup yields CDR1 SGHDN and CDR2 FVKESK. The DNA of the CDR3 is TGTGCCAGCAGCCAAGAGACCTACGAGCAGTACTTC. This gives the protein CASSQETYEQYF. Variable domain in full (rest from reference TRBV14 and TRBJ2-7): EAGVTQFPSHSVIEKGQTVTLRCDPISGHDNLYWYRRVMGKEIKFLLHFVKESKQDESGMPNNRFLAERTGGTYSTLKVQPAELEDSGVYFCASSQETYEQYFGPGTRLTVT.

V is TRBV4-3 and J is TRBJ2-1; D is ambiguous. V was clipped by 0 bases and J by 5 bases, with 11 bases between them. Germline values: CDR1 LGHNA, CDR2 YSLEER. The CDR3 runs to 15 residues. The CDR3 is CASSQDRSTDNEQFF. The CDR3 nucleotides are TGCGCCAGCAGCCAAGATAGGTCTACTGACAATGAGCAGTTCTTC.

This clone has more than one count but fewer than ten. The V gene is TRBV5-4, the J gene TRBJ1-2; D is uncertain. The germline V gene encodes CDR1 SGHNT and CDR2 YYREEE (reference sequence). This CDR3 comprises 15 residues. Trimming pared 3 bases from V and 6 bases from J, leaving 18 bases between. This CDR3 reads CASSSHILAGDGYTF. The DNA of the CDR3 is TGTGCCAGCAGCTCCCACATCTTGGCTGGTGATGGCTACACCTTC.

The chain carries TRBV7-9 and TRBJ1-6; D might be TRBD1 (5 bases). Germline V CDR1 and CDR2: SEHNR, FQNEAQ (reference sequence). There are 13 residues in the CDR3. V shed 8 bases and J shed 7 bases, with 12 bases lying between them. The CDR3 DNA follows: TGTGCCAGCGCTGGGGCAGACAATTCACCCCTCCACTTT. Encoded protein: CASAGADNSPLHF.

This clone was detected a few times. The rearrangement joins TRBV7-2 to TRBJ2-5, with a tentative D call TRBD1 (8 bases). Trimming removed 5 bases at V and 3 bases at J, with 13 bases between. From germline, CDR1 is SGHTA and CDR2 FQGNSA. The CDR3 extends over 14 amino acids. CDR3 loop: CASSVTGGEETQYF. Here the CDR3 DNA reads TGTGCCAGCAGCGTAACAGGGGGGGAAGAGACCCAGTACTTC.

As for this clone: One end of the junction is discordant with germline, which a read error may explain. The rearrangement uses TRBV5-3 and TRBJ2-1; 9 bases map to TRBD2. TRBV5-3 is an ORF for which the function is uncertain. The CDR3 covers 14 residues. The CDR3 is CASSYGTSNNEQFF. The CDR3 nucleotides are TGTGCCAGCAGCTACGGGACTAGCAACAATGAGCAGTTCTTC.

This chain links TRBV6-5 with TRBJ1-2; 7 bases match TRBD1. Trimming cost V 4 bases and J 4 bases; bases outside gene matches: 3. This CDR3 has 13 residues. In germline, CDR1 is MNHEY, CDR2 SVGAGI. The DNA of the CDR3 is TGTGCCAGCAGTTTGGGACAGAGCTATGGCTACACCTTC. Its translation is CASSLGQSYGYTF.

The V call is TRBV6-1, the J call TRBJ1-4; D might be TRBD1 (5 bases). Trimming stripped 2 bases from V and 0 bases from J, with 19 bases between. The CDR3 consists of 19 residues. Germline V gives CDR1 MNHNS, CDR2 SASEGT. The CDR3 loop is CASSENQDTYGATNEKLFF. The CDR3 nucleotides read TGTGCCAGCAGTGAAAACCAGGACACTTACGGGGCAACTAATGAAAAACTGTTTTTT.

This chain links TRBV1 with TRBJ2-6. TRBV1 is termed a pseudogene. CDR3 size: 18 residues. The CDR3 reads CTSSLRRLCKSQANVLTF. As DNA, the CDR3 is TGCACCAGCAGCCTAAGGCGTTTGTGCAAAAGTCAGGCCAACGTCCTGACTTTC.

The CDR3 reads CASSSPGTGVISTEAFF. CDR3 bases: TGTGCCAGCAGTTCCCCCGGGACAGGGGTGATTTCCACTGAAGCTTTCTTT. The chain couples TRBV7-9 to TRBJ1-1, with TRBD1 matching 10 bases. CDR3 length: 17 residues. After removal of 6 bases from V and 4 bases from J, the junction contained 14 bases not matched to a gene. Germline values: CDR1 SEHNR, CDR2 FQNEAQ (reference sequence).

The CDR3, as DNA: TGTGCCAGCAGTCCCGGGACAGGGGCAGTTCAGCCCCAGCATTTT. Amino acids: CASSPGTGAVQPQHF. The chain uses TRBV27 and TRBJ1-5; TRBD1 aligns across 10 bases. The CDR3 totals 15 residues. The V gene's germline CDR1 is MNHEY and CDR2 SMNVEV (reference sequence). With V trimmed by 5 bases and J by 6 bases, 7 bases remained unmatched.

This clone has only a few counts. This chain links TRBV7-6 with TRBJ2-7, with a weak D call TRBD2 (6 bases). In germline, CDR1 is SGHVS, CDR2 FNYEAQ. Trimming removed 2 bases at V and 6 bases at J, with 8 bases between. This CDR3 contains 12 residues. In DNA form, the CDR3 reads TGTGCCAGCAGCTTACGAGCGGGCGAGCAGTACTTC. Translating it yields CASSLRAGEQYF.

V is TRBV7-9 and J is TRBJ1-1; no clear D. With 1 base removed from V and 0 bases from J, the gap between germline ends came to 6 bases. Germline loops: CDR1 SEHNR, CDR2 FQNEAQ (reference sequence). The CDR3 runs 14 residues. CDR3 region: CASSLGALNTEAFF. Here the CDR3 DNA reads TGTGCCAGCAGCTTAGGCGCCTTGAACACTGAAGCTTTCTTT.

This chain connects TRBV10-2 to TRBJ2-5; D assignment may be TRBD1 or TRBD2 (6 bases each). The last part of the DNA fits TRBJ2-7 better; the J call may be wrong. The germline V gene has CDR1 WSHSY and CDR2 SAAADI. The CDR3 extends over 14 amino acids. The CDR3 coding sequence is TGCGCCAGCAGTGAAGGGGGGTTGATTTACGAGCAGTACTTC. This sequence encodes CASSEGGLIYEQYF.

The sample holds one count of this clone. This chain uses TRBV27 with TRBJ2-3; D is possibly TRBD1 or TRBD2 (6 bases each). CDR1 MNHEY and CDR2 SMNVEV come from the germline V gene (reference sequence). This CDR3 is 16 amino acids long. With 4 bases removed from V and 0 bases from J, the gap between germline ends came to 14 bases. The CDR3 loop reads CASSWGPGLSTDTQYF. CDR3 DNA: TGTGCCAGCAGTTGGGGGCCGGGACTCAGCACAGATACGCAGTATTTT.

The chain combines TRBV5-8 with TRBJ2-5, with 7 bases that match TRBD1. This CDR3 is 14 amino acids long. V lost 6 bases to trimming and J lost 0 bases; unmatched junction nucleotides: 5. CDR1 SGHTS and CDR2 YDEGEE come from the germline V gene. For the CDR3, the DNA is TGTGCCAGCAATCAGGGGACAGACCAAGAGACCCAGTACTTC. Amino acids: CASNQGTDQETQYF.

V usage is TRBV9 and J usage is TRBJ2-7, with D possibly being TRBD1 or TRBD2 (5 bases each). This CDR3 has 15 amino acids. V lost 3 bases to trimming and J lost 3 bases, with 16 bases between them. Germline CDR1 and CDR2: SGDLS and YYNGEE. CDR3 in amino acids: CASSATGTVSYEQYF. Written as DNA, the CDR3 is TGTGCCAGCAGCGCCACTGGGACGGTTAGCTACGAGCAGTACTTC.

CDR3 in DNA: TGTGCCAGCAGGCCAAATGAACGCTCCTACAATGAGCAGTTCTTC. Protein product: CASRPNERSYNEQFF. The chain couples TRBV7-9 to TRBJ2-1; D gene ambiguous. There are 15 residues in the CDR3. With 6 bases removed from V and 0 bases from J, the gap between germline ends came to 12 bases. Germline-derived CDR1 and CDR2 are SEHNR and FQNEAQ (reference sequence).

The chain has TRBV7-2 and TRBJ2-7, with a tentative D call TRBD1 (7 bases). The V gene's germline CDR1 is SGHTA and CDR2 FQGNSA. With 5 bases removed from V and 6 bases from J, the gap between germline ends came to 23 bases. This CDR3 is built from 16 residues. This CDR3 reads CASSLVGGGWGSEQYF. Written as DNA, the CDR3 is TGTGCCAGCAGCCTTGTAGGAGGGGGCTGGGGGAGCGAGCAGTACTTC.

The chain carries TRBV7-8 and TRBJ2-7; D tentatively reads TRBD1 or TRBD2 (5 bases each). V lost 1 base and J 5 bases, leaving 9 bases between the germline ends. This CDR3 comprises 13 residues. Looked up from germline, CDR1 is SGHVS and CDR2 is FQNEAQ. CDR3 residues: CASSLGGFDEQYF. The CDR3 DNA reads as TGTGCCAGCAGCTTAGGGGGGTTCGACGAGCAGTACTTC.

This clone is labeled as medium-sized. The J gene is TRBJ1-1, the V gene TRBV7-9; 7 nucleotides agree with TRBD1. Trimming at V came to 5 bases and at J to 7 bases, leaving 10 bases not matched to a gene. The germline CDR1 and CDR2 sequences are SEHNR and FQNEAQ (reference sequence). The CDR3 is 14 amino acids. The DNA of the CDR3 is TGTGCCAGCAGCCTATCAGGGGGTAGCTATGAAGCTTTCTTT. This sequence encodes CASSLSGGSYEAFF. The full variable domain, rest sourced from reference TRBV7-9 and TRBJ1-1, is DTGVSQNPRHKITKRGQNVTFRCDPISEHNRLYWYRQTLGQGPEFLTYFQNEAQLEKSRLLSDRFSAERPKGSFSTLEIQRTEQGDSAMYLCASSLSGGSYEAFFGQGTRLTVV.

CDR3 protein: CASSYGGRGYDEQFF. The CDR3, as DNA: TGTGCCAGCAGTTACGGGGGCAGGGGTTATGATGAGCAGTTCTTC. The genes are TRBV6-5 and TRBJ2-1, with TRBD1 as a possible D gene (6 bases). V was pared by 2 bases and J by 8 bases, with 16 bases between. The CDR3 length is 15 residues. Per the germline V gene, CDR1 is MNHEY and CDR2 is SVGAGI.

The V call is TRBV27, the J call TRBJ2-2; possibly TRBD2 for D (7 bases). This CDR3 region has 15 residues. The V gene's germline CDR1 is MNHEY and CDR2 SMNVEV (reference sequence). Trimming left V 9 bases short and J 1 base short, with 15 bases between. CDR3: CASQPGGLNTGELFF. The CDR3 DNA is TGTGCCAGTCAACCGGGGGGCCTGAACACCGGGGAGCTGTTTTTT.

The V gene is TRBV7-8, the J gene TRBJ1-2, with TRBD1 identical over 9 bases. This CDR3 region has 12 residues. From germline, CDR1 is SGHVS and CDR2 FQNEAQ. With V trimmed by 6 bases and J by 8 bases, 4 bases remained unmatched. CDR3 nucleotides: TGTGCCAGCAGTTCCGGGACAGGGGGCTACACCTTC. The encoded protein is CASSSGTGGYTF.

This clone was seen more than once but under ten times. The chain couples TRBV5-4 to TRBJ2-1, with D possibly being TRBD1 or TRBD2 (5 bases each). Looked up from germline, CDR1 is SGHNT and CDR2 is YYREEE (reference sequence). V shed 5 bases and J shed 8 bases, with 14 bases lying between them. There are 13 residues in the CDR3. The DNA for the CDR3 is TGTGCCAGCAGTTTCCTCAGAGGGGATGAGCAGTTCTTC. This encodes CASSFLRGDEQFF.